The present entry profiles one T cell receptor (beta chain) with its context. The data were taken from a study of cytomegalovirus exposure and HLA in healthy donors. Sequencing was performed with immunoSEQ multiplex PCR; in TCRdb, only in-frame clones are kept and a portion is missing. The repertoire holds around 60,000 clones, with over 75% as singletons. Trimming cost V 5 bases and J 6 bases; bases outside gene matches: 17. This CDR3 contains 18 residues. The germline V gene has CDR1 LNHDA and CDR2 SQIVND (reference sequence). The sample was PBMCs. The genes are TRBV19 and TRBJ2-1; 9 bases align to TRBD1. The TCR originated in a man between 18 and 29 years old in good health and CMV-seronegative. The CDR3 spells CASSSLPAGTGRLNEQFF. CDR3 nucleotides: TGTGCCAGTAGTTCTTTACCCGCCGGGACAGGGAGACTCAATGAGCAGTTCTTC.